Below, 17 T cell receptor beta chains from the same sample are listed, as sequenced in a study of blood T cell repertoires in COVID-19. Sequenced by immunoSEQ multiplex PCR; TCRdb stores in-frame clones only, minus some. The sample contains about 98,000 clones, 82% of which appear only once. The specimen was peripheral blood. The receptors derive from a man aged 70-80 years with active or convalescent COVID-19.

This chain links TRBV6-2 or TRBV6-3 with TRBJ2-3; weak D call: TRBD2 (5 bases). The V and J ends lost 5 bases and 14 bases respectively, with 14 bases between them. Germline V CDR1 and CDR2: MNHEY, SVGEGT. This CDR3 has 11 amino acids. The chain's CDR3 is CASSVSDLRYF. The CDR3 coding sequence is TGTGCCAGCAGTGTTTCGGACTTAAGGTATTTT.

The rearrangement uses TRBV2 and TRBJ1-6; D may be TRBD1 (5 bases). The CDR3 spans 15 residues. Germline loops: CDR1 SNHLY, CDR2 FYNNEI. Trimming stripped 8 bases from V and 2 bases from J, with 13 bases between. The CDR3 protein is CASQSGGTYNSPLHF. CDR3 nucleotides: TGTGCCAGCCAGTCGGGGGGAACCTATAATTCACCCCTCCACTTT. Full variable domain (outside the CDR3, taken from reference TRBV2 and TRBJ1-6): EPEVTQTPSHQVTQMGQEVILRCVPISNHLYFYWYRQILGQKVEFLVSFYNNEISEKSEIFDDQFSVERPDGSNFTLKIRSTKLEDSAMYFCASQSGGTYNSPLHFGNGTRLTVT.

This chain joins TRBV19 and TRBJ1-5; 7 bases align to TRBD1. J gave up 0 bases and V 6 bases, and 14 bases lay outside the gene matches. CDR1 and CDR2 (germline): LNHDA, SQIVND (reference sequence). The CDR3 extends over 18 amino acids. The CDR3 DNA reads as TGTGCCAGTAGCTCCAGGGGACAGCACAGATATAGCAATCAGCCCCAGCATTTT. Residues: CASSSRGQHRYSNQPQHF. Variable domain in full (rest from reference TRBV19 and TRBJ1-5): DGGITQSPKYLFRKEGQNVTLSCEQNLNHDAMYWYRQDPGQGLRLIYYSQIVNDFQKGDIAEGYSVSREKKESFPLTVTSAQKNPTAFYLCASSSRGQHRYSNQPQHFGDGTRLSIL.

The V and J genes are TRBV30 and TRBJ1-1, with a weak D call TRBD1 (5 bases). CDR1 is GTSNPN, CDR2 SVGIG, per germline (reference sequence). V was clipped by 4 bases and J by 12 bases, with 15 bases between them. This CDR3 is built from 11 residues. CDR3: CAWMQGGMSFF. CDR3 DNA: TGTGCCTGGATGCAGGGAGGAATGTCTTTCTTT.

The chain is built from TRBV6-5 and TRBJ1-1, with a possible D match to TRBD1 (6 bases). Germline V lookup: CDR1 MNHEY, CDR2 SVGAGI. Deletions cut 4 bases from V and 1 base from J, with 7 bases between. The CDR3 extends over 13 amino acids. The CDR3 coding sequence is TGTGCCAGCAGTTTGGGACAGAACACTGAAGCTTTCTTT. It translates to CASSLGQNTEAFF.

The chain uses TRBV4-1 and TRBJ2-7, with 7 bases fitting TRBD2. With 1 base clipped from V and 2 bases from J, the junction kept 5 bases outside the gene matches. The CDR3 runs to 15 residues. Looked up from germline, CDR1 is MGHRA and CDR2 is YSYEKL. CDR3 region: CASSQAGGTPYEQYF. CDR3 nucleotide sequence: TGCGCCAGCAGCCAAGCCGGGGGGACCCCCTACGAGCAGTACTTC.

The V gene is TRBV5-1, the J gene TRBJ2-1, with TRBD2 identical over 10 bases. Trimming removed 0 bases from V and 8 bases from J; junction bases left unmatched: 8. The CDR3 extends over 16 amino acids. Germline V gene sequence: CDR1 SGHRS, CDR2 YFSETQ. This CDR3 is CASSLGSSGGAHEQFF. Here the CDR3 DNA reads TGCGCCAGCAGCTTGGGTTCAAGCGGGGGGGCGCATGAGCAGTTCTTC.

V usage is TRBV11-2 and J usage is TRBJ2-2, with D possibly TRBD1 on 5 matching bases. Germline V CDR1 and CDR2: SGHAT, FQNNGV. V gave up 5 bases and J gave up 5 bases, with 9 bases separating them. The CDR3 totals 13 residues. CDR3 protein: CASSPRVTGELFF. The CDR3 DNA reads TGTGCCAGCAGCCCCAGGGTTACCGGGGAGCTGTTTTTT.

The chain combines TRBV3-1 (or the pseudogene TRBV3-2) with TRBJ2-2, with 8 nucleotides matching TRBD1. Germline V gene data show CDR1 as LGHDT and CDR2 as YNNKEL (reference sequence). The CDR3 sequence is 16 residues long. The V and J ends lost 4 bases and 6 bases, in that order; junction bases with no gene match: 10. This CDR3 reads CASSLAGQGRAGELFF. CDR3 in DNA: TGTGCCAGCAGCCTCGCCGGACAGGGAAGGGCCGGGGAGCTGTTTTTT.

V gene TRBV19 combines with J gene TRBJ2-7; possibly TRBD1 for D (6 bases). Trimming removed 7 bases from V and 4 bases from J, with 17 bases in between. CDR1 is LNHDA and CDR2 is SQIVND in the germline V gene (reference sequence). There are 14 residues in the CDR3. This CDR3 is CASNPTGKVYEQYF. Written as DNA, the CDR3 is TGTGCCAGTAACCCCACAGGGAAGGTTTACGAGCAGTACTTC.

This sequence joins TRBV18 and TRBJ2-1, with TRBD2 matching 7 bases. Germline V CDR1 and CDR2: KGHSH, LQKENI. The CDR3 runs to 15 residues. Trimming took 0 bases from V and 7 from J; bases not matched to a gene: 6. CDR3 region: CASSPPPTSPNEQFF. The CDR3 DNA reads as TGTGCCAGCTCACCACCTCCGACTAGCCCAAATGAGCAGTTCTTC. The full variable domain, completed using reference TRBV18 and TRBJ2-1, is NAGVMQNPRHLVRRRGQEARLRCSPMKGHSHVYWYRQLPEEGLKFMVYLQKENIIDESGMPKERFSAEFPKEGPSILRIQQVVRGDSAAYFCASSPPPTSPNEQFFGPGTRLTVL.

V is TRBV12-3 or TRBV12-4 and J is TRBJ1-1; 9 positions agree with TRBD1. The CDR3 covers 13 residues. V lost 6 bases and J lost 5; bases outside the gene matches: 4. The CDR3 nucleotides read TGTGCCAGCAGCGGACAGGGGCGAACTGAAGCTTTCTTT. Encoded protein: CASSGQGRTEAFF.

The CDR3 DNA reads as TGTGCCAGCAGCAAAGGTCCCCTACAGGGGAGTCTACCTTACTACGAGCAGTACTTC. Amino acid sequence: CASSKGPLQGSLPYYEQYF. The chain has TRBV21-1 and TRBJ2-7; TRBD1, the table's D call, lacks a check against the DNA. TRBV21-1 is a known pseudogene. The CDR3 totals 19 residues.

V gene TRBV6-5 combines with J gene TRBJ2-7, with 7 bases that match TRBD2. CDR1 is MNHEY, CDR2 SVGAGI, per germline. The CDR3 extends over 14 amino acids. V shed 5 bases, J shed 3 bases, and the junction held 7 bases outside the gene matches. DNA for the CDR3: TGTGCCAGCAGTAAGGTCCCGGGGGGCTACGAGCAGTACTTC. This codes for CASSKVPGGYEQYF.

This clone was picked up a small number of times. The chain joins TRBV7-8 to TRBJ1-2; the D is unclear. The CDR3 is 14 residues long. Per germline, CDR1 SGHVS and CDR2 FQNEAQ. V gave up 2 bases and J gave up 2 bases, with 9 bases separating them. This chain's CDR3 is CASSLTEWNYGYTF. The CDR3 DNA reads TGTGCCAGCAGCTTAACCGAGTGGAACTATGGCTACACCTTC.

The chain joins TRBV4-1 to TRBJ1-4; 9 positions agree with TRBD1. CDR1 is MGHRA, CDR2 YSYEKL, per germline. V dropped 6 bases and J dropped 8; count of bases not matched to a gene: 10. The CDR3 covers 15 residues. The CDR3 DNA follows: TGCGCCAGCAGGACTCCGGGACAGGGAGACGAAAAACTGTTTTTT. Residues: CASRTPGQGDEKLFF.

The V gene is TRBV19, the J gene TRBJ1-1; the D gene is possibly TRBD1 (6 bases). This CDR3 is built from 13 residues. V was clipped by 11 bases and J by 0 bases, with 13 bases between them. Germline CDR1 reads LNHDA; CDR2 reads SQIVND (reference sequence). CDR3 bases: TGTGCCTCAGGCAGGGGCATGAACACTGAAGCTTTCTTT. This translates into CASGRGMNTEAFF.